The entry below describes one T cell receptor beta chain. Its antigen remains unidentified. The germline V gene encodes CDR1 MDHEN and CDR2 SYDVKM. J was trimmed by 5 bases and V by 5 bases; bases with no gene match: 5. The CDR3 contains 13 residues. The record originates from a study of cytomegalovirus exposure and HLA in healthy donors. The PCR contained 60 Vbeta and 13 Jbeta primers. Clones were read by immunoSEQ multiplex PCR, and TCRdb kept only the in-frame ones, dropping some. Its clone listing holds more than 95,000 clones. Study-wide points: The authors excluded some V segments, including TRBV6-2 and TRBV6-3, as indistinguishable. TCR beta chains numbering under 200 were designated cytomegalovirus-associated. Likely technical artifact: a cluster of highly shared sequence variants.

The receptor's source is a man between 25 and 39 years old in good health and CMV-seronegative. The chain carries TRBV28 and TRBJ2-5, with 7 bases aligning to TRBD1. Sequences were obtained from PBMCs. The CDR3 sequence is CASSQGVWETQYF. CDR3 nucleotides: TGTGCCAGCAGTCAGGGGGTATGGGAGACCCAGTACTTC. Supplemented by reference TRBV28 and TRBJ2-5, the full variable domain reads DVKVTQSSRYLVKRTGEKVFLECVQDMDHENMFWYRQDPGLGLRLIYFSYDVKMKEKGDIPEGYSVSREKKERFSLILESASTNQTSMYLCASSQGVWETQYFGPGTRLLVL.